The rows below give T cell receptor beta chains drawn from one sample of a study of blood T cell repertoires in COVID-19. The repertoire was sequenced with immunoSEQ multiplex PCR; TCRdb's copy has only in-frame clones and lacks some. The sample carries under 200,000 clones, roughly 82% recorded once. Sequenced input: peripheral blood. All receptors derive from an older woman with COVID-19, enrolled during active disease. Each CDR3 is given with its conserved first and last residue. D genes are given only for firm matches. Clone size is given for some rows only: seen once, a few or many times, or a class if the clone is expanded.

clone_size j_call v_call d_call cdr3_aa cdr3_nt
NA TRBJ1-5 TRBV24-1 NA CATSDPNQPQHF TGTGCCACCAGTGATCCGAATCAGCCCCAGCATTTT
few TRBJ1-3 TRBV5-1 TRBD1 CASSLAGGPRSGNTIYF TGCGCCAGCAGCTTGGCAGGGGGCCCCAGATCTGGAAACACCATATATTTT
NA TRBJ1-1 TRBV7-2 TRBD1 CASSPRDRWGRNTEAFF TGTGCCAGCAGCCCCAGGGACAGGTGGGGGAGAAACACTGAAGCTTTCTTT
few TRBJ2-7 TRBV18 TRBD1 CASSTTGFEQYF TGTGCCAGCTCAACGACAGGGTTCGAGCAGTACTTC
NA TRBJ2-7 TRBV6-5 TRBD2 CASSYSGLAGGYEQYF TGTGCCAGCAGTTACTCGGGACTAGCGGGAGGCTACGAGCAGTACTTC
NA TRBJ1-1 TRBV5-1 NA CASSLSGGGNTEAFF TGCGCCAGCAGCTTGAGTGGGGGAGGAAACACTGAAGCTTTCTTT
NA TRBJ1-4 TRBV19 TRBD1 CASSKSGTGDEKLFF TGTGCCAGTAGTAAGTCCGGGACAGGGGATGAAAAACTGTTTTTT
NA TRBJ2-1 TRBV18 TRBD2 CASSPLRGAGTSSYNEQFF TGTGCCAGCTCACCCCTCCGGGGAGCGGGGACGAGCTCCTACAATGAGCAGTTCTTC
NA TRBJ2-7 TRBV14 NA CASSQVSGGRGYEQYF TGTGCCAGCAGCCAAGTATCGGGGGGCAGGGGCTACGAGCAGTACTTC
NA TRBJ2-1 TRBV5-1 NA CASSSFNEQFF TGCGCCAGCAGCTCATTCAATGAGCAGTTCTTC
NA TRBJ2-5 TRBV6-6 TRBD1 CASSPGTGPRETQYF TGTGCCAGCAGTCCCGGGACAGGGCCAAGGGAGACCCAGTACTTC
NA TRBJ1-4 TRBV10-3 TRBD1 CAISRGLGEKLFF TGTGCCATCAGCAGGGGGCTAGGGGAAAAACTGTTTTTT
NA TRBJ2-7 TRBV11-2 NA CASSLAIVGAGGYEQYF TGTGCCAGCAGCTTAGCGATCGTTGGGGCCGGGGGCTACGAGCAGTACTTC
few TRBJ1-6 TRBV11-2 TRBD1 CASSLERGRNSPLHF TGTGCCAGCAGCTTAGAGAGGGGGCGAAATTCACCCCTCCACTTT
NA TRBJ1-4 TRBV9 NA CASNPSGNGRAELFF TGTGCCAGCAACCCTAGTGGGAACGGGAGAGCGGAACTGTTTTTT
NA TRBJ2-2 TRBV28 TRBD2 CASIMGAGATGELFF TGTGCCAGCATCATGGGAGCGGGAGCGACCGGGGAGCTGTTTTTT
NA TRBJ2-1 TRBV29-1 NA CSVSGSPYEEQFF TGCAGCGTTTCGGGGAGTCCGTATGAGGAGCAGTTCTTC
NA TRBJ2-3 TRBV28 TRBD2 CASSPGLPLTDTQYF TGTGCCAGCAGTCCGGGACTACCCCTGACAGATACGCAGTATTTT
NA TRBJ2-7 TRBV7-8 TRBD1 CASSLVGTVHSYEQYF TGTGCCAGCAGCTTAGTCGGGACAGTCCATTCCTACGAGCAGTACTTC
once TRBJ2-1 TRBV7-9 TRBD2 CAGTSGSGNEQFF TGTGCCGGGACTAGCGGGAGTGGGAATGAGCAGTTCTTC
once TRBJ2-2 TRBV27 NA CASSQSGGWTGELFF TGTGCCAGCAGTCAATCAGGGGGGTGGACCGGGGAGCTGTTTTTT
NA TRBJ1-3 TRBV6-5 NA CASSYNAGVPGNTIYF TGTGCCAGCAGTTACAATGCGGGAGTACCTGGAAACACCATATATTTT
NA TRBJ2-2 TRBV19 TRBD1 CASSFSRQGPTGELFF TGTGCCAGTAGTTTTTCGAGACAGGGGCCCACCGGGGAGCTGTTTTTT
NA TRBJ1-4 TRBV7-9 TRBD1 CASSPSPWGQTF TGTGCCAGCAGCCCATCCCCGTGGGGACAGACATTT
NA TRBJ1-6 TRBV30 NA CAWNAGVHSPLHF TGTGCCTGGAACGCAGGGGTGCATTCACCCCTCCACTTT
NA TRBJ2-2 TRBV5-1 TRBD2 CASSPGLAVGTGELFF TGCGCCAGCAGCCCTGGACTAGCGGTAGGGACCGGGGAGCTGTTTTTT
NA TRBJ2-3 TRBV13 TRBD2 CASSLGASGTLRTDTQYF TGTGCCAGCAGCTTAGGCGCTAGCGGGACCCTGCGGACAGATACGCAGTATTTT
NA TRBJ2-1 TRBV9 TRBD2 CASSAHGGAGEQFF TGTGCCAGCAGCGCTCACGGGGGGGCTGGTGAGCAGTTCTTC
NA TRBJ1-1 TRBV5-1 TRBD1 CASSSGTGQTEAFF TGCGCCAGCAGCTCCGGGACAGGGCAGACTGAAGCTTTCTTT
NA TRBJ2-1 TRBV11-3 TRBD1 CASSLGTGAHNEQFF TGTGCCAGCAGCTTAGGGACAGGGGCTCACAATGAGCAGTTCTTC